A single sample is the source of the 24 T cell receptor beta chains below, sequenced in a study of PD-L1 blockade in urothelial cancer. TCRdb keeps only in-frame clones here, not all; method: immunoSEQ multiplex PCR. Among about 74,000 clones listed, about nine tenths were seen once. Time point reported: pretreatment peripheral blood. Specimen: PBMCs, collected around atezolizumab (anti-PD-L1) treatment. Receptors originate from a man aged 65 to 79 with urothelial cancer.

This clone was counted once. The V call is TRBV2, the J call TRBJ1-1, with D uncertain. The CDR3 length is 14 residues. V lost 0 bases, J lost 4 bases, and 9 bases lay in between. CDR1 is SNHLY and CDR2 is FYNNEI in the germline V gene. CDR3 sequence reads: CASSEARAGTEAFF. In DNA, the CDR3 is TGTGCCAGCAGTGAAGCTAGGGCGGGCACTGAAGCTTTCTTT. Complete variable domain (other parts from reference TRBV2 and TRBJ1-1): EPEVTQTPSHQVTQMGQEVILRCVPISNHLYFYWYRQILGQKVEFLVSFYNNEISEKSEIFDDQFSVERPDGSNFTLKIRSTKLEDSAMYFCASSEARAGTEAFFGQGTRLTVV.

V is TRBV27 and J is TRBJ1-5; D is unresolved. V was trimmed by 6 bases and J by 3 bases, leaving 6 bases between them. The CDR3 totals 12 residues. Germline assignment: CDR1 MNHEY and CDR2 SMNVEV (reference sequence). The CDR3 nucleotides are TGTGCCAGCAGCACAATCAATCAGCCCCAGCATTTT. Encoded protein: CASSTINQPQHF.

The rearrangement uses TRBV18 and TRBJ2-1, with 7 bases that match TRBD2. The trim removed 1 base at V and 8 bases at J, leaving 8 bases unmatched. The CDR3 runs to 15 residues. Per the germline V gene, CDR1 is KGHSH and CDR2 is LQKENI. CDR3 sequence reads: CASSPLGTNRDEQFF. CDR3 coding DNA: TGTGCCAGCTCACCACTGGGGACTAATCGCGATGAGCAGTTCTTC.

The rearrangement uses TRBV27 and TRBJ2-1; 14 bases map to TRBD2. The CDR3 has 15 amino acids. Germline CDR1 MNHEY, CDR2 SMNVEV (reference sequence). V trimming: 5 bases; J trimming: 6 bases; junction bases outside the gene matches: 3. For the CDR3, the DNA is TGTGCCAGCAGTCGGGGACTAGCGGGAGCCAATGAGCAGTTCTTC. Protein product: CASSRGLAGANEQFF.

The rearrangement joins TRBV27 to TRBJ2-5, with 10 bases fitting TRBD2. This CDR3 region has 15 residues. The trim removed 6 bases at V and 2 bases at J, leaving 6 bases unmatched. Looked up from germline, CDR1 is MNHEY and CDR2 is SMNVEV (reference sequence). The CDR3 coding sequence is TGTGCCAGCAGCCGAGCGGGGGGGGGTCAAGAGACCCAGTACTTC. This gives the protein CASSRAGGGQETQYF.

V is TRBV7-8 and J is TRBJ2-3; 12 bases line up with TRBD1. Germline V gene data show CDR1 as SGHVS and CDR2 as FQNEAQ. The CDR3 sequence is 16 residues long. V shed 2 bases and J 4 bases; nucleotides not matched to a gene: 4. The CDR3 DNA reads as TGTGCCAGCAGCTTACGGGACAGGGGGCTATCAGATACGCAGTATTTT. Protein product: CASSLRDRGLSDTQYF.

The V gene is TRBV9, the J gene TRBJ2-7, with a weak D call TRBD2 (5 bases). With 0 bases removed from V and 3 bases from J, the gap between germline ends came to 13 bases. CDR1 is SGDLS and CDR2 is YYNGEE in the germline V gene. This CDR3 comprises 15 residues. The CDR3 DNA follows: TGTGCCAGCAGCGTAGGTGGGGAGACGGGCTACGAGCAGTACTTC. Its protein product is CASSVGGETGYEQYF.

The chain is built from TRBV30 and TRBJ2-2; TRBD2 might be the D (5 bases). The CDR3 loop spans 14 amino acids. Germline CDR1 and CDR2: GTSNPN and SVGIG (reference sequence). V was cut by 2 bases and J by 3 bases, with 10 bases left in between. The CDR3 region is CAWSSGTDTGELFF. CDR3 bases: TGTGCCTGGAGTTCGGGAACGGACACCGGGGAGCTGTTTTTT.

The table lists this clone with a few counts. The chain links TRBV6-6 to TRBJ1-3; D remains ambiguous. Germline CDR1 is MNHNY and CDR2 is SVGAGI (reference sequence). This CDR3 is built from 13 residues. Trimming stripped 7 bases from V and 4 bases from J, with 11 bases between. The DNA for the CDR3 is TGTGCCAGCACCGCAGGAAGCGGAAACACCATATATTTT. This sequence encodes CASTAGSGNTIYF.

The V gene is TRBV7-3, the J gene TRBJ2-7; possibly TRBD2 for D (6 bases). The ends were cut back, 2 bases at V and 2 bases at J, with 10 bases in the middle. The CDR3 is 14 residues long. In germline, CDR1 is SGHTA, CDR2 FQGTGA. CDR3 nucleotide sequence: TGTGCCAGCAGCTTAGATGCTAGCGCCTACGAGCAGTACTTC. Translating it yields CASSLDASAYEQYF.

The chain has TRBV27 and TRBJ2-1; 8 nucleotides line up with TRBD2. CDR3 length: 16 amino acids. Germline trimming cut 3 bases from V and 0 bases from J; bases unmatched to any gene: 4. The germline V gene encodes CDR1 MNHEY and CDR2 SMNVEV (reference sequence). The CDR3 is CASSFPSGRSYNEQFF. For the CDR3, the DNA is TGTGCCAGCAGTTTCCCTAGCGGGCGCTCCTACAATGAGCAGTTCTTC.

The V and J genes are TRBV27 and TRBJ1-5, with 10 bases fitting TRBD1. The CDR3 has 14 residues. Germline CDR1 MNHEY, CDR2 SMNVEV (reference sequence). With V trimmed by 6 bases and J by 4 bases, 3 bases remained unmatched. CDR3 sequence: CASRGTGVNQPQHF. For the CDR3, the DNA is TGTGCCAGCAGGGGGACAGGGGTAAATCAGCCCCAGCATTTT.

The V call is TRBV13, the J call TRBJ2-7, with D possibly matching TRBD1 (6 bases). Germline CDR1 reads PRHDT; CDR2 reads FYEKMQ (reference sequence). The CDR3 spans 15 residues. Trimming shortened V by 5 bases and J by 2 bases, and 16 bases separated the two germline ends. The CDR3 protein is CASSTWTDPTYEQYF. The CDR3 DNA is TGTGCCAGCAGCACATGGACAGATCCGACCTACGAGCAGTACTTC.

The chain joins TRBV4-1 to TRBJ1-2; possibly TRBD1 for D (5 bases). Germline V gives CDR1 MGHRA, CDR2 YSYEKL. Trimming pared 0 bases from V and 4 bases from J, leaving 21 bases between. This CDR3 is built from 18 residues. The CDR3 DNA sequence: TGCGCCAGCAGCCAAGATTCTCAGGGTGCCGCTACCCTCTATGGCTACACCTTC. It specifies CASSQDSQGAATLYGYTF.

The chain uses TRBV6-4 and TRBJ1-5; D is unclear. The germline CDR1 and CDR2 sequences are MRHNA and SNTAGT. The CDR3 is 16 amino acids. Trimming shortened V by 7 bases and J by 0 bases, and 16 bases separated the two germline ends. For the CDR3, the DNA is TGTGCCAGCACTCCACTAGACGTTGATAGCAATCAGCCCCAGCATTTT. The encoded protein is CASTPLDVDSNQPQHF.

The chain uses TRBV6-1 and TRBJ1-2; a possible D gene is TRBD1 (5 bases). The length of the CDR3 is 15 residues. Germline V gene sequence: CDR1 MNHNS, CDR2 SASEGT. Trimming shortened V by 2 bases and J by 1 base, and 11 bases separated the two germline ends. CDR3 DNA sequence: TGTGCCAGCAGTGAACCGGGACTCTTTAACTATGGCTACACCTTC. Translating it yields CASSEPGLFNYGYTF.

The rearrangement links TRBV20-1 to TRBJ2-1; no firm D call. From germline, CDR1 is DFQATT and CDR2 SNEGSKA (reference sequence). The CDR3 spans 11 residues. Trimming took 8 bases from V and 3 from J, leaving 8 bases between them. CDR3 in amino acids: CSLPYYNEQFF. For the CDR3, the DNA is TGCAGTCTTCCCTACTACAATGAGCAGTTCTTC.

V and J are TRBV27 and TRBJ2-3; 9 nucleotides line up with TRBD1. The CDR3 is made up of 15 amino acids. The germline V gene has CDR1 MNHEY and CDR2 SMNVEV (reference sequence). The V segment lost 5 bases and the J segment 3 bases; nucleotides outside the gene matches: 6. CDR3 protein: CASSPTGGWTDTQYF. For the CDR3, the DNA is TGTGCCAGCAGTCCAACAGGGGGCTGGACAGATACGCAGTATTTT.

In its sample, this clone was seen once. The rearrangement links TRBV28 to TRBJ1-2; 7 positions match TRBD1. The CDR3 is made up of 16 amino acids. Looked up from germline, CDR1 is MDHEN and CDR2 is SYDVKM. The trim removed 5 bases at V and 7 bases at J, leaving 16 bases unmatched. This CDR3 reads CASSPRTGGIIGGYTF. CDR3 nucleotides: TGTGCCAGCAGTCCCAGGACAGGTGGGATAATCGGTGGCTACACCTTC.

CDR3 protein: CASSPPGSLASPDEQYF. The CDR3 coding sequence is TGTGCCAGCTCACCCCCCGGAAGTCTAGCGTCTCCCGACGAGCAGTACTTC. V and J are TRBV18 and TRBJ2-7, with D maybe TRBD2 (6 bases). Germline CDR1 KGHSH, CDR2 LQKENI. V was trimmed by 3 bases and J by 5 bases, leaving 23 bases between them. This CDR3 region has 17 residues.

The V call is TRBV5-1, the J call TRBJ1-1, with a weak D call TRBD1 (6 bases). The CDR3 loop spans 14 amino acids. Germline V gene sequence: CDR1 SGHRS, CDR2 YFSETQ. Trimming pared 4 bases from V and 6 bases from J, leaving 16 bases between. DNA for the CDR3: TGCGCCAGCAGCAAGCCGACAGGTCCGGCTGAAGCTTTCTTT. Protein sequence: CASSKPTGPAEAFF. The variable domain in full, with the rest retrieved from reference TRBV5-1 and TRBJ1-1, is KAGVTQTPRYLIKTRGQQVTLSCSPISGHRSVSWYQQTPGQGLQFLFEYFSETQRNKGNFPGRFSGRQFSNSRSEMNVSTLELGDSALYLCASSKPTGPAEAFFGQGTRLTVV.

The rearrangement uses TRBV4-1 and TRBJ1-5, with D possibly matching TRBD1 (6 bases). This CDR3 is built from 22 residues. The germline gives CDR1 MGHRA, CDR2 YSYEKL. V dropped 0 bases and J dropped 3 bases, with 30 bases sitting between them. DNA of the CDR3: TGCGCCAGCAGCCAAGATCCAGTAGAGGGGAGTCCCGCGGACAGCCTCAATCAGCCCCAGCATTTT. Residues: CASSQDPVEGSPADSLNQPQHF.

This chain connects TRBV27 to TRBJ2-3, with D possibly matching TRBD1 (6 bases). This CDR3 has 16 residues. V lost 2 bases and J lost 3, with 15 bases in between. The germline V gene has CDR1 MNHEY and CDR2 SMNVEV (reference sequence). The CDR3, as DNA: TGTGCCAGCAGTTTAATAGGGGGAAGGGGGACAGATACGCAGTATTTT. This sequence encodes CASSLIGGRGTDTQYF.

This clone was observed a handful of times. The chain joins TRBV13 to TRBJ1-5; 7 bases match TRBD1. V shed 4 bases and J 2 bases; nucleotides not matched to a gene: 2. CDR1 PRHDT and CDR2 FYEKMQ come from the germline V gene (reference sequence). This CDR3 has 14 residues. Here the CDR3 DNA reads TGTGCCAGCAGCTACAGGGGAGGCAATCAGCCCCAGCATTTT. As protein: CASSYRGGNQPQHF.